The 6 T cell receptor beta chains below were found in one sample sequenced in a study of a mutant IDH1 vaccine in newly diagnosed glioma. Time point of the sample: week 23, last vaccination. A 20-mer mutant IDH1 peptide at 300 ug was injected subcutaneously with topical imiquimod. Generated by immunoSEQ multiplex PCR, the TCRdb table keeps only in-frame clones and is missing some. This table has almost 85,000 clones, over 75% appearing once. These TCRs' antigens remain unknown. The specimen was PBMCs, collected from a glioma patient whose treatment included an IDH1 peptide vaccine. All receptors derive from a man aged 30-40 years with glioma. Some clones in this sample may be carry-over from other donors' samples.

This clone occurred once. The chain links TRBV2 to TRBJ2-3; 7 positions match TRBD2. CDR3 length equals 16 residues. CDR1 SNHLY and CDR2 FYNNEI come from the germline V gene. Germline trimming cut 7 bases from V and 2 bases from J; bases unmatched to any gene: 12. The CDR3 reads CASIREGRGNTDTQYF. For the CDR3, the DNA is TGTGCCAGCATCAGAGAAGGGCGGGGGAACACAGATACGCAGTATTTT.

The chain has TRBV13 and TRBJ2-7; D is uncertain. Per the germline V gene, CDR1 is PRHDT and CDR2 is FYEKMQ (reference sequence). CDR3 size: 14 residues. V gave up 5 bases and J gave up 7 bases, with 18 bases separating them. DNA of the CDR3: TGTGCCAGCAGCCAAGGCCTACTTAAAGGGGAGCAGTACTTC. It specifies CASSQGLLKGEQYF. Combining the CDR3 with reference TRBV13 and TRBJ2-7 gives the whole variable domain AAGVIQSPRHLIKEKRETATLKCYPIPRHDTVYWYQQGPGQDPQFLISFYEKMQSDKGSIPDRFSAQQFSDYHSELNMSSLELGDSALYFCASSQGLLKGEQYFGPGTRLTVT.

The chain links TRBV7-3 to TRBJ2-1; 9 bases are a match to TRBD2. The CDR3 is 15 amino acids. Looked up from germline, CDR1 is SGHTA and CDR2 is FQGTGA. V gave up 5 bases and J gave up 3 bases; unmatched junction bases: 5. CDR3 loop: CASSPHSGGYNEQFF. CDR3 bases: TGTGCCAGCAGCCCGCATAGCGGGGGCTACAATGAGCAGTTCTTC.

The chain has TRBV30 and TRBJ1-3; 7 nucleotides line up with TRBD1. Germline CDR1 reads GTSNPN; CDR2 reads SVGIG (reference sequence). V gave up 2 bases and J gave up 2 bases; unmatched junction bases: 12. The CDR3 is 17 amino acids. In DNA, the CDR3 is TGTGCCTGGAGTACTCCTAGATCGACAGGGCCTGGAAACACCATATATTTT. This codes for CAWSTPRSTGPGNTIYF.

The chain has TRBV7-9 and TRBJ2-5; D uncertain. Germline V gives CDR1 SEHNR, CDR2 FQNEAQ (reference sequence). The CDR3 has 19 residues. V lost 2 bases, J lost 2 bases, and 24 bases lay in between. The CDR3 loop is CASSLTISSRNHPQETQYF. CDR3 DNA: TGTGCCAGCAGCTTAACGATCAGTAGCCGGAATCACCCTCAAGAGACCCAGTACTTC.

This clone was counted only a few times. The rearrangement links TRBV4-2 to TRBJ1-5, with D hard to call. CDR1 and CDR2 from the germline V gene are LGHNA and YNFKEQ. The CDR3 loop spans 16 amino acids. V shed 4 bases and J shed 5 bases, with 18 bases lying between them. The CDR3 reads CASSRYHRGNDQPQHF. In DNA form, the CDR3 reads TGTGCCAGCAGCCGCTACCATCGAGGAAATGATCAGCCCCAGCATTTT.